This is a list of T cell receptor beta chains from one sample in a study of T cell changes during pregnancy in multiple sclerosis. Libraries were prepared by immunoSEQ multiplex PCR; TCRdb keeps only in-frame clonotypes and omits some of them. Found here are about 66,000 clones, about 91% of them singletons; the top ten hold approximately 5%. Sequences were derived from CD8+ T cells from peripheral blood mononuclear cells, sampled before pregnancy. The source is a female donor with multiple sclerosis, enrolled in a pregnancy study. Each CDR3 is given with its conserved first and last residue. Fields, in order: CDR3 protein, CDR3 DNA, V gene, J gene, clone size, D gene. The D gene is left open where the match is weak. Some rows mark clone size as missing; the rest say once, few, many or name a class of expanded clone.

CDR3 protein: CASSLWSAGANVLTF
CDR3 DNA: TGTGCCAGCAGCTTATGGAGCGCTGGGGCCAACGTCCTGACTTTC
V gene: TRBV7-6
J gene: TRBJ2-6
clone size: once
D gene: NA

CDR3 protein: CASSPSGGAIDEQFF
CDR3 DNA: TGTGCCAGCAGCCCTAGCGGGGGGGCCATCGATGAGCAGTTCTTC
V gene: TRBV9
J gene: TRBJ2-1
clone size: NA
D gene: TRBD2

CDR3 protein: CAWSVPQVGTGELFF
CDR3 DNA: TGTGCCTGGAGTGTACCACAGGTTGGCACCGGGGAGCTGTTTTTT
V gene: TRBV30
J gene: TRBJ2-2
clone size: NA
D gene: NA

CDR3 protein: CASSFPGATEAFF
CDR3 DNA: TGTGCCAGCAGCTTCCCAGGGGCCACTGAAGCTTTCTTT
V gene: TRBV7-6
J gene: TRBJ1-1
clone size: NA
D gene: NA

CDR3 protein: CASSEAGGSYNEQFF
CDR3 DNA: TGTGCCAGCAGTGAGGCGGGGGGCTCCTACAATGAGCAGTTCTTC
V gene: TRBV6-4
J gene: TRBJ2-1
clone size: NA
D gene: TRBD2

CDR3 protein: CASSLTGAEQYF
CDR3 DNA: TGTGCCAGCAGTCTCACAGGCGCCGAGCAGTACTTC
V gene: TRBV28
J gene: TRBJ2-7
clone size: NA
D gene: NA

CDR3 protein: CASSPGTGADEQYF
CDR3 DNA: TGTGCCAGCAGCCCTGGGACAGGGGCCGACGAGCAGTACTTC
V gene: TRBV7-8
J gene: TRBJ2-7
clone size: NA
D gene: TRBD1

CDR3 protein: CASSYQGKETQYF
CDR3 DNA: TGTGCCAGCAGTTACCAGGGCAAGGAGACCCAGTACTTC
V gene: TRBV6-6
J gene: TRBJ2-5
clone size: NA
D gene: NA

CDR3 protein: CASSPGLGGETQYF
CDR3 DNA: TGTGCCAGCAGCCCCGGGCTGGGGGGAGAGACCCAGTACTTC
V gene: TRBV5-4
J gene: TRBJ2-5
clone size: NA
D gene: NA

CDR3 protein: CASNEGNEQYF
CDR3 DNA: TGTGCCAGCAATGAGGGAAACGAGCAGTACTTC
V gene: TRBV27
J gene: TRBJ2-7
clone size: NA
D gene: NA

CDR3 protein: CASSPGTREADTQYF
CDR3 DNA: TGTGCCAGTAGTCCAGGGACAAGAGAAGCAGATACGCAGTATTTT
V gene: TRBV19
J gene: TRBJ2-3
clone size: NA
D gene: NA

CDR3 protein: CASLGASGELFF
CDR3 DNA: TGTGCCAGCCTAGGAGCTAGCGGGGAGCTGTTTTTT
V gene: TRBV7-9
J gene: TRBJ2-2
clone size: NA
D gene: NA

CDR3 protein: CASSLSGDGNTDTQYF
CDR3 DNA: TGTGCCAGCAGCCTTAGCGGGGACGGTAACACAGATACGCAGTATTTT
V gene: TRBV9
J gene: TRBJ2-3
clone size: once
D gene: TRBD2

CDR3 protein: CASSQGFGTDYGYTF
CDR3 DNA: TGTGCCAGCAGCCAAGGATTCGGGACAGACTATGGCTACACCTTC
V gene: TRBV14
J gene: TRBJ1-2
clone size: NA
D gene: TRBD1

CDR3 protein: CASSGTVGTQYF
CDR3 DNA: TGTGCCAGTAGTGGGACTGTCGGGACCCAGTACTTC
V gene: TRBV19
J gene: TRBJ2-5
clone size: NA
D gene: NA

CDR3 protein: CASSLSPNEQFF
CDR3 DNA: TGTGCCAGCAGCTTAAGCCCCAATGAGCAGTTCTTC
V gene: TRBV5-6
J gene: TRBJ2-1
clone size: once
D gene: NA

CDR3 protein: CASSSGQGQYEQYF
CDR3 DNA: TGTGCCAGCAGCTCAGGACAGGGGCAGTACGAGCAGTACTTC
V gene: TRBV13
J gene: TRBJ2-7
clone size: NA
D gene: TRBD1

CDR3 protein: CASSSTGGYSPLHF
CDR3 DNA: TGTGCCAGCAGTTCGACAGGGGGCTATTCACCCCTCCACTTT
V gene: TRBV6-6
J gene: TRBJ1-6
clone size: NA
D gene: TRBD1

CDR3 protein: CASSPLGLDRHMNTEAFF
CDR3 DNA: TGTGCCAGCAGCCCCCTCGGACTTGATCGCCACATGAACACTGAAGCTTTCTTT
V gene: TRBV7-6
J gene: TRBJ1-1
clone size: NA
D gene: NA

CDR3 protein: CAISVQPSNQPQHF
CDR3 DNA: TGTGCCATCAGTGTACAGCCTAGCAATCAGCCCCAGCATTTT
V gene: TRBV10-3
J gene: TRBJ1-5
clone size: NA
D gene: NA

CDR3 protein: CASSQEGGSNQPQHF
CDR3 DNA: TGCGCCAGCAGCCAAGAAGGGGGAAGCAATCAGCCCCAGCATTTT
V gene: TRBV4-1
J gene: TRBJ1-5
clone size: NA
D gene: NA

CDR3 protein: CASSLEGNLHF
CDR3 DNA: TGTGCCAGCAGCTTGGAGGGGAATCTCCACTTT
V gene: TRBV5-8
J gene: TRBJ1-6
clone size: NA
D gene: NA

CDR3 protein: CASTTVRESEQFF
CDR3 DNA: TGTGCCAGCACGACCGTACGGGAGAGTGAGCAGTTCTTC
V gene: TRBV2
J gene: TRBJ2-1
clone size: NA
D gene: NA

CDR3 protein: CAWFPGVGSYNEQFF
CDR3 DNA: TGTGCCTGGTTCCCAGGGGTCGGGTCCTACAATGAGCAGTTCTTC
V gene: TRBV30
J gene: TRBJ2-1
clone size: NA
D gene: NA

CDR3 protein: CASSMGYRDHTEAFF
CDR3 DNA: TGTGCCAGTAGTATGGGATACAGGGACCACACTGAAGCTTTCTTT
V gene: TRBV19
J gene: TRBJ1-1
clone size: medium-sized
D gene: NA

CDR3 protein: CAITEDRASGNTIYF
CDR3 DNA: TGTGCCATCACCGAGGACAGAGCCTCTGGAAACACCATATATTTT
V gene: TRBV10-3
J gene: TRBJ1-3
clone size: NA
D gene: NA

CDR3 protein: CASKDRASYNEQFF
CDR3 DNA: TGTGCCAGCAAAGACAGGGCTTCCTACAATGAGCAGTTCTTC
V gene: TRBV2
J gene: TRBJ2-1
clone size: once
D gene: TRBD1

CDR3 protein: CASSRTSGGIYEQYF
CDR3 DNA: TGTGCCAGCAGCCGGACTAGCGGGGGGATCTACGAGCAGTACTTC
V gene: TRBV5-4
J gene: TRBJ2-7
clone size: NA
D gene: TRBD2

CDR3 protein: CASSLRQGREQFF
CDR3 DNA: TGTGCCAGCAGCTTGAGGCAGGGCCGGGAGCAGTTCTTC
V gene: TRBV5-5
J gene: TRBJ2-1
clone size: NA
D gene: NA

CDR3 protein: CASSLDPSLYGYTF
CDR3 DNA: TGTGCCAGCAGCTTAGATCCTAGCCTCTATGGCTACACCTTC
V gene: TRBV7-9
J gene: TRBJ1-2
clone size: NA
D gene: NA

CDR3 protein: CASSQERLPNEQFF
CDR3 DNA: TGTGCCAGCAGCCAAGAACGGTTGCCCAATGAGCAGTTCTTC
V gene: TRBV14
J gene: TRBJ2-1
clone size: NA
D gene: NA

CDR3 protein: CASSLVGGNQPQHF
CDR3 DNA: TGTGCCAGCAGTTTAGTTGGCGGGAATCAGCCCCAGCATTTT
V gene: TRBV27
J gene: TRBJ1-5
clone size: NA
D gene: NA

CDR3 protein: CAIDSGGRHYTDTQYF
CDR3 DNA: TGTGCCATCGATTCGGGGGGCCGACACTACACAGATACGCAGTATTTT
V gene: TRBV7-9
J gene: TRBJ2-3
clone size: NA
D gene: NA

CDR3 protein: CASSYAVTTANTGELFF
CDR3 DNA: TGTGCCAGCAGCTATGCGGTCACGACCGCGAACACCGGGGAGCTGTTTTTT
V gene: TRBV7-3
J gene: TRBJ2-2
clone size: NA
D gene: NA

CDR3 protein: CAFPLSSYNEQFF
CDR3 DNA: TGTGCCTTTCCTCTGAGCTCCTACAATGAGCAGTTCTTC
V gene: TRBV30
J gene: TRBJ2-1
clone size: NA
D gene: NA

CDR3 protein: CASSEPMHF
CDR3 DNA: TGTGCCAGCAGTGAACCCATGCATTTT
V gene: TRBV6-1
J gene: TRBJ1-5
clone size: NA
D gene: NA

CDR3 protein: CASSLTSGYSYEQYF
CDR3 DNA: TGTGCCAGCAGTTTAACTAGCGGTTACTCCTACGAGCAGTACTTC
V gene: TRBV27
J gene: TRBJ2-7
clone size: NA
D gene: TRBD2

CDR3 protein: CASSPRGSYEQYF
CDR3 DNA: TGTGCCAGCAGCCCCCGGGGGTCCTACGAGCAGTACTTC
V gene: TRBV5-8
J gene: TRBJ2-7
clone size: NA
D gene: NA

CDR3 protein: CASSIAGSSYEQYF
CDR3 DNA: TGTGCCAGTAGTATAGCCGGGAGCTCCTACGAGCAGTACTTC
V gene: TRBV19
J gene: TRBJ2-7
clone size: once
D gene: NA

CDR3 protein: CASSPPGDFGSYEQYF
CDR3 DNA: TGTGCCAGCAGCCCCCCCGGGGATTTTGGCTCCTACGAGCAGTACTTC
V gene: TRBV9
J gene: TRBJ2-7
clone size: NA
D gene: NA

CDR3 protein: CAISEDTGMNTEAFF
CDR3 DNA: TGTGCCATCAGTGAGGATACGGGGATGAACACTGAAGCTTTCTTT
V gene: TRBV10-3
J gene: TRBJ1-1
clone size: NA
D gene: NA

CDR3 protein: CAISGPGLAGHGEQFF
CDR3 DNA: TGTGCCATCAGTGGCCCGGGACTAGCGGGTCACGGCGAGCAGTTCTTC
V gene: TRBV10-3
J gene: TRBJ2-1
clone size: NA
D gene: TRBD2